The 12 T cell receptor beta chains presented below share a single source sample, sequenced in a study of identifying expanded T cells in peripheral blood. This table comes from immunoSEQ multiplex PCR, and its TCRdb copy is limited to in-frame clones, with some not included. The sample records over 90,000 clones, 88% being singletons. Sequencing was done on a sample of blood. The source is a person between 18 and 69 years old in good health.

The rearrangement joins TRBV7-9 to TRBJ2-1; TRBD2 agrees at 9 bases. Trimming removed 6 bases from V and 0 bases from J; junction bases left unmatched: 3. Germline assignment: CDR1 SEHNR and CDR2 FQNEAQ (reference sequence). The CDR3 totals 15 residues. The CDR3 bases are TGTGCCAGCAGAAATAGCGGGGGCTCCTACAATGAGCAGTTCTTC. Amino acids: CASRNSGGSYNEQFF.

The V gene is TRBV6-5, the J gene TRBJ1-2; D possibly corresponds to TRBD1 (5 bases). CDR1 and CDR2 from the germline V gene are MNHEY and SVGAGI. CDR3 length equals 14 residues. The germline V and J ends were trimmed by 5 bases and 5 bases, with 15 bases remaining between them. CDR3 DNA sequence: TGTGCCAGCAGTGACCAGGGAGTCAATTATGGCTACACCTTC. As protein: CASSDQGVNYGYTF.

This chain uses TRBV28 with TRBJ2-7; 8 nucleotides match TRBD2. The junction had 14 bases not matched to a gene; V was cut back by 7 bases and J by 3 bases. There are 16 residues in the CDR3. Germline CDR1 and CDR2: MDHEN and SYDVKM. CDR3 nucleotide sequence: TGTGCCAGCACCAACGGGGGGGCAGGGCGAATCTACGAGCAGTACTTC. Translating it yields CASTNGGAGRIYEQYF. Full variable domain (outside the CDR3, taken from reference TRBV28 and TRBJ2-7): DVKVTQSSRYLVKRTGEKVFLECVQDMDHENMFWYRQDPGLGLRLIYFSYDVKMKEKGDIPEGYSVSREKKERFSLILESASTNQTSMYLCASTNGGAGRIYEQYFGPGTRLTVT.

The rearrangement links TRBV9 to TRBJ1-1, with 9 bases fitting TRBD1. Germline V gives CDR1 SGDLS, CDR2 YYNGEE. The CDR3 is 15 residues long. V was clipped by 6 bases and J by 2 bases; unmatched bases: 8. The DNA of the CDR3 is TGTGCCAGCAATCCCGGGGACAGGGACAACACTGAAGCTTTCTTT. This gives the protein CASNPGDRDNTEAFF.

The chain carries TRBV25-1 and TRBJ1-2, with D possibly TRBD1 on 6 matching bases. Trimming left V 3 bases short and J 7 bases short, with 12 bases between. The CDR3 has 13 amino acids. Per the germline V gene, CDR1 is MGHDK and CDR2 is SYGVNS. The CDR3 nucleotides read TGTGCCAGCAGTGACCCGAGGGGGGCTGGCTACACCTTC. Translation gives CASSDPRGAGYTF.

This clone turned up a few times. V gene TRBV7-3 combines with J gene TRBJ1-2; 9 nucleotides agree with TRBD1. Germline CDR1 SGHTA, CDR2 FQGTGA. V lost 6 bases, J lost 5 bases, and 7 bases stayed unmatched. The CDR3 is made up of 14 amino acids. This CDR3 reads CASSDNRGLYGYTF. The CDR3 region has the DNA TGTGCCAGCAGTGATAACAGGGGGCTATATGGCTACACCTTC.

The chain couples TRBV28 to TRBJ2-5; 7 positions agree with TRBD2. The CDR3 is made up of 13 amino acids. Germline V CDR1 and CDR2: MDHEN, SYDVKM. Losses at the gene ends were 1 base for V and 10 bases for J; bases not matched to a gene: 6. CDR3 nucleotides: TGTGCCAGCAGTTTATATGGGAGGGTCAGCCAGTACTTC. Its protein product is CASSLYGRVSQYF.

The rearrangement uses TRBV6-6 and TRBJ1-5; D uncertain. The V end lost 2 bases, the J end lost 8 bases, and 10 bases lay between the germline ends. This CDR3 has 13 residues. Germline CDR1 and CDR2: MNHNY and SVGAGI (reference sequence). CDR3 in DNA: TGTGCCAGCAGTTACGACGGGTTAGAGCCCCAGCATTTT. Protein: CASSYDGLEPQHF.

The chain links TRBV2 to TRBJ1-1, with TRBD1 matching 8 bases. V trimming: 6 bases; J trimming: 4 bases; junction bases outside the gene matches: 4. CDR3 length: 13 residues. Germline V CDR1 and CDR2: SNHLY, FYNNEI. This CDR3 reads CASRTGVATEAFF. CDR3 bases: TGTGCCAGCAGGACAGGGGTGGCCACTGAAGCTTTCTTT. The variable domain in full, completed from reference TRBV2 and TRBJ1-1, reads EPEVTQTPSHQVTQMGQEVILRCVPISNHLYFYWYRQILGQKVEFLVSFYNNEISEKSEIFDDQFSVERPDGSNFTLKIRSTKLEDSAMYFCASRTGVATEAFFGQGTRLTVV.

V usage is TRBV7-6 and J usage is TRBJ2-5, with 14 bases identical to TRBD2. CDR3 length equals 16 residues. Germline assignment: CDR1 SGHVS and CDR2 FNYEAQ. After removal of 1 base from V and 5 bases from J, the junction contained 3 bases not matched to a gene. This chain's CDR3 is CASSLGLAGGRETQYF. CDR3 nucleotide sequence: TGTGCCAGCAGCTTAGGACTAGCGGGGGGGAGGGAGACCCAGTACTTC.

The chain employs TRBV5-4 and TRBJ2-4, with D possibly being TRBD1 (5 bases). CDR3 length equals 14 residues. Germline values: CDR1 SGHNT, CDR2 YYREEE (reference sequence). Trimming left V 5 bases short and J 8 bases short, with 17 bases between. CDR3 amino acids: CASSRGYPPYIQYF. The CDR3, as DNA: TGTGCCAGCAGTAGGGGTTACCCTCCTTACATTCAGTACTTC.

V is TRBV4-2 and J is TRBJ2-7; TRBD1 aligns across 11 bases. This CDR3 is built from 15 residues. V trimming: 1 base; J trimming: 3 bases; junction bases outside the gene matches: 2. CDR1 LGHNA and CDR2 YNFKEQ come from the germline V gene. The CDR3: CASSQGGTGGYEQYF. The CDR3 DNA reads as TGTGCCAGCAGCCAAGGGGGGACAGGGGGCTACGAGCAGTACTTC.